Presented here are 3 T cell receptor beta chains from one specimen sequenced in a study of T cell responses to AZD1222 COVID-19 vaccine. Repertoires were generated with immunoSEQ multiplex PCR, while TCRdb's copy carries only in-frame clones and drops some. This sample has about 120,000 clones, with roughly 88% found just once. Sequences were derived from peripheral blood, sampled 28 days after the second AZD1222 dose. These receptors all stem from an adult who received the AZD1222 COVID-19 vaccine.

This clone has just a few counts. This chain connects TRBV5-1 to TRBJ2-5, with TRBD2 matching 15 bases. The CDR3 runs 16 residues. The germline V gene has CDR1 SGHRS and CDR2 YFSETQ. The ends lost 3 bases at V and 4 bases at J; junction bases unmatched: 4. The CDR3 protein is CASSSGLAGGTETQYF. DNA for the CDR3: TGCGCCAGCAGCTCAGGACTAGCGGGGGGGACAGAGACCCAGTACTTC.

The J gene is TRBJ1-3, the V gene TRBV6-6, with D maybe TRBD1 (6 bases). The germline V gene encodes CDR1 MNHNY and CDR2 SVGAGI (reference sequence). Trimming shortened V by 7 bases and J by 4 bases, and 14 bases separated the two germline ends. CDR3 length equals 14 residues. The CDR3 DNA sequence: TGTGCCAGCAACCACAGGGAACAAGGAAACACCATATATTTT. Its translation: CASNHREQGNTIYF.

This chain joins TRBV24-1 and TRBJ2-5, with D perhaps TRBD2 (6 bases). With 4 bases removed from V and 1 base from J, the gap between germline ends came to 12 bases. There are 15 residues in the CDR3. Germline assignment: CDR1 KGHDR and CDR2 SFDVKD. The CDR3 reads CATSDVAVSQETQYF. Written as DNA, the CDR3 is TGTGCCACCAGTGACGTAGCGGTAAGCCAAGAGACCCAGTACTTC.